These 31 T cell receptor beta chains share one sample of origin, sequenced in a study of T-cell memory formation after mild COVID-19. TCRdb reanalysed the 5' RACE reads using MiXCR and keeps one entry per CDR3 protein. The table lists approximately 290,000 distinct CDR3 sequences, roughly 8.2% of them singletons. The specimen sequenced was PBMCs or a T cell subset sorted from them (not recorded which). These receptors were obtained from a man between 18 and 29 years old who had mild COVID-19 (a few samples of this study predate the infection). Cell type and time point are not known.

This clonotype was detected a few times. This sequence joins TRBV12-3 or TRBV12-4 and TRBJ1-2; D gene ambiguous. V dropped 2 bases and J dropped 4 bases, with 20 bases sitting between them. CDR3 length: 17 residues. CDR3 protein: CASSLNQLAQTRYGYTF. In nucleotides, the CDR3 is TGTGCCAGCAGTTTAAATCAATTGGCGCAGACCCGCTATGGCTACACCTTC.

This chain connects TRBV19 to TRBJ1-1, with 7 bases matching TRBD1. The CDR3 runs to 14 residues. Unmatched junction bases numbered 7, after V lost 6 bases and J lost 3 bases. Germline CDR1 reads LNHDA; CDR2 reads SQIVND (reference sequence). CDR3 sequence: CASSSTGSYTEAFF. CDR3 DNA sequence: TGTGCCAGTAGCTCGACAGGGTCGTACACTGAAGCTTTCTTT.

This chain connects TRBV7-9 to TRBJ2-2, with 12 bases fitting TRBD2. CDR3 length equals 17 residues. Germline values: CDR1 SEHNR, CDR2 FQNEAQ (reference sequence). V shed 5 bases, J shed 6 bases, and the junction held 10 bases outside the gene matches. The CDR3 sequence: CASSKGPSGGASGELFF. As DNA, the CDR3 is TGTGCCAGCAGCAAAGGCCCTAGCGGGGGGGCCTCCGGGGAGCTGTTTTTT.

The chain combines TRBV7-3 with TRBJ1-2; 7 bases line up with TRBD1. CDR1 and CDR2 from the germline V gene are SGHTA and FQGTGA. With V trimmed by 3 bases and J by 5 bases, 9 bases remained unmatched. CDR3 size: 15 residues. CDR3 sequence: CASSFLGGPPYGYTF. CDR3 DNA sequence: TGTGCCAGCAGCTTTCTAGGGGGCCCCCCTTATGGCTACACCTTC.

Concerning this clonotype itself: One junction end disagrees with the germline gene, perhaps due to a read error. The chain uses TRBV9 and TRBJ2-4; a possible D gene is TRBD1 (5 bases). Germline CDR1 reads SGDLS; CDR2 reads YYNGEE. The CDR3 covers 15 residues. The CDR3: CARSVGVPAKNIQYF. CDR3 nucleotide sequence: TGTGCCAGAAGCGTAGGGGTGCCGGCCAAAAACATTCAGTACTTC.

In its sample, this clonotype was seen many times. CDR3 protein: CSGSEGRPSEAFF. CDR3 coding DNA: TGCAGTGGTAGTGAGGGACGGCCCAGTGAAGCTTTCTTT. The rearrangement links TRBV20-1 to TRBJ1-1, with a weak D call TRBD1 (5 bases). CDR3 size: 13 residues. Germline V CDR1 and CDR2: DFQATT, SNEGSKA (reference sequence). V was shortened by 7 bases and J by 7 bases, with 19 bases between the two germline ends.

This clonotype was detected a few times. The chain links TRBV29-1 to TRBJ1-2; 9 nucleotides line up with TRBD1. This CDR3 spans 12 amino acids. Unmatched junction bases numbered 8, after V lost 4 bases and J lost 11 bases. Looked up from germline, CDR1 is SQVTM and CDR2 is ANQGSEA. In nucleotides, the CDR3 is TGCAGCGTTGGGCCGGGACAGGGACGTTACACCTTC. Translation gives CSVGPGQGRYTF.

This clonotype was found many times. The V call is TRBV6-5, the J call TRBJ1-5; TRBD1 might be the D (5 bases). CDR1 is MNHEY and CDR2 is SVGAGI in the germline V gene. V was cut by 11 bases and J by 6 bases, with 14 bases left in between. The CDR3 covers 12 residues. The DNA of the CDR3 is TGTGCCTCGGGGGGTTTGGGTCAGCCCCAGCATTTT. This gives the protein CASGGLGQPQHF.

The chain combines TRBV20-1 with TRBJ2-3; 14 nucleotides agree with TRBD2. The germline CDR1 and CDR2 sequences are DFQATT and SNEGSKA (reference sequence). The CDR3 contains 16 residues. The junction had 4 bases not matched to a gene; V was cut back by 2 bases and J by 3 bases. CDR3 residues: CSARRLAGGETDTQYF. CDR3 nucleotide sequence: TGCAGTGCTAGAAGACTAGCGGGGGGGGAAACAGATACGCAGTATTTT.

The chain uses TRBV5-1 and TRBJ2-7; D may be TRBD1 (6 bases). Trimming took 0 bases from V and 2 from J, leaving 12 bases between them. CDR3 length: 15 amino acids. CDR1 is SGHRS, CDR2 YFSETQ, per germline. The CDR3: CASSLDPGTTYEQYV. CDR3 nucleotide sequence: TGCGCCAGCAGCTTGGATCCCGGGACAACCTACGAGCAGTACGTC.

The J gene is TRBJ2-2, the V gene TRBV24-1; 8 bases are a match to TRBD1. Germline V CDR1 and CDR2: KGHDR, SFDVKD. This CDR3 region has 17 residues. V lost 3 bases and J lost 1; bases outside the gene matches: 6. The CDR3 sequence: CATSDAQGAENTGELFF. DNA for the CDR3: TGTGCCACCAGTGATGCCCAGGGGGCAGAGAACACCGGGGAGCTGTTTTTT.

This chain links TRBV14 with TRBJ2-3; no firm D call. The V end lost 0 bases, the J end lost 5 bases, and 6 bases lay between the germline ends. This CDR3 contains 13 residues. Per germline, CDR1 SGHDN and CDR2 FVKESK. The CDR3 nucleotides read TGTGCCAGCAGCCAAGATTTGGGAGATACGCAGTATTTT. This encodes CASSQDLGDTQYF.

This clonotype was counted many times. The chain has TRBV25-1 and TRBJ2-3; 11 bases are shared with TRBD2. The CDR3 sequence is 16 residues long. Germline loops: CDR1 MGHDK, CDR2 SYGVNS. J gave up 0 bases and V 4 bases, and 3 bases lay outside the gene matches. The CDR3 sequence: CASSGLAGFSTDTQYF. The DNA of the CDR3 is TGTGCCAGCAGTGGACTAGCGGGGTTTAGCACAGATACGCAGTATTTT.

This clonotype was counted ten times or more. The CDR3 here is CASSVDRGSPLHF. The CDR3, as DNA: TGCGCCAGCAGCGTAGACAGAGGTTCACCCCTCCACTTT. This chain links TRBV5-1 with TRBJ1-6, with D perhaps TRBD1 (5 bases). The length of the CDR3 is 13 residues. The V end lost 4 bases, the J end lost 9 bases, and 11 bases lay between the germline ends. The V gene's germline CDR1 is SGHRS and CDR2 YFSETQ. Drawing the rest from reference TRBV5-1 and TRBJ1-6, the complete variable domain is KAGVTQTPRYLIKTRGQQVTLSCSPISGHRSVSWYQQTPGQGLQFLFEYFSETQRNKGNFPGRFSGRQFSNSRSEMNVSTLELGDSALYLCASSVDRGSPLHFGNGTRLTVT.

This chain links TRBV29-1 with TRBJ2-3; D is possibly TRBD2 (7 bases). The V gene lost 3 bases and the J gene lost 5 bases, with 12 bases spanning the gap. Germline assignment: CDR1 SQVTM and CDR2 ANQGSEA. The CDR3 sequence is 13 residues long. CDR3 coding DNA: TGCAGCGTTGAGGGGGGGCCTAAAGATACGCAGTATTTT. It encodes CSVEGGPKDTQYF.

This clonotype was counted many times. The chain recombines TRBV4-3 with TRBJ1-6; tentatively, D is TRBD1 (6 bases). CDR3 length: 14 residues. Trimming took 6 bases from V and 6 from J, leaving 12 bases between them. CDR1 and CDR2 from the germline V gene are LGHNA and YSLEER. The DNA for the CDR3 is TGCGCCAGCAGTCCCGGACAGCTTAATTCACCCCTCCACTTT. Its protein product is CASSPGQLNSPLHF.

This chain uses TRBV12-3 or TRBV12-4 with TRBJ2-2, with 7 bases that match TRBD2. CDR3 length: 15 amino acids. J gave up 2 bases and V 3 bases, and 3 bases lay outside the gene matches. The CDR3, as DNA: TGTGCCAGCAGTTTGGGAGGGGTCAACACCGGGGAGCTGTTTTTT. Its protein is CASSLGGVNTGELFF.

This sequence joins TRBV6-1 and TRBJ2-2; a possible D gene is TRBD1 (6 bases). CDR1 and CDR2 from the germline V gene are MNHNS and SASEGT. CDR3 size: 15 residues. V was pared by 4 bases and J by 1 base, with 10 bases between. Here the CDR3 reads CASSVTGVNTGELFF. The DNA for the CDR3 is TGTGCCAGCAGTGTGACAGGCGTGAACACCGGGGAGCTGTTTTTT.

This clonotype was observed many times. V is TRBV6-2 or TRBV6-3 and J is TRBJ2-2, with 9 bases that match TRBD1. Trimming took 5 bases from V and 6 from J; bases not matched to a gene: 7. This CDR3 spans 15 amino acids. Germline lookup yields CDR1 MNHEY and CDR2 SVGEGT. The CDR3 nucleotides read TGTGCCAGCAGTGCACAGGGGGCGCCCCCCGGGGAGCTGTTTTTT. It encodes CASSAQGAPPGELFF.

A few counts support this clonotype. The chain recombines TRBV7-8 with TRBJ2-4, with D maybe TRBD1 (6 bases). This CDR3 has 19 amino acids. Trimming pared 5 bases from V and 8 bases from J, leaving 31 bases between. Germline-derived CDR1 and CDR2 are SGHVS and FQNEAQ. The CDR3 loop is CASSGIRWADSTIGDIQYF. CDR3 coding DNA: TGTGCCAGCAGCGGAATCCGTTGGGCGGACAGTACCATTGGGGACATTCAGTACTTC.

This clonotype was observed a few times. This chain uses TRBV5-4 with TRBJ2-3; 15 bases agree with TRBD2. Trimming removed 6 bases from V and 5 bases from J; junction bases left unmatched: 13. In germline, CDR1 is SGHNT, CDR2 YYREEE (reference sequence). The CDR3 runs to 18 residues. CDR3 protein: CASTVGLAGGPGLDTQYF. CDR3 DNA sequence: TGTGCCAGCACCGTAGGACTAGCGGGGGGGCCAGGATTAGATACGCAGTATTTT.

There are many counts of this clonotype. The CDR3 reads CASSSGGFETQYF. For the CDR3, the DNA is TGTGCCAGCAGCTCGGGAGGATTTGAGACCCAGTACTTC. The rearrangement links TRBV7-2 to TRBJ2-5; 7 nucleotides line up with TRBD2. The CDR3 totals 13 residues. CDR1 is SGHTA and CDR2 is FQGNSA in the germline V gene. Germline trimming cut 4 bases from V and 5 bases from J; bases unmatched to any gene: 4.

This clonotype was counted many times. The chain links TRBV12-3 or TRBV12-4 to TRBJ2-7, with 8 bases aligning to TRBD1. The CDR3 consists of 12 residues. After removal of 8 bases from V and 12 bases from J, the junction contained 12 bases not matched to a gene. The CDR3 DNA sequence: TGTGCCAGCGGGTGGACAGGGATGAATTGGTACTTC. As protein: CASGWTGMNWYF.

The CDR3 spells CATEQGIDEKLFF. The CDR3 DNA reads TGTGCCACGGAACAGGGTATTGATGAAAAACTGTTTTTT. The chain joins TRBV28 to TRBJ1-4; possible D gene TRBD1, 6 bases. Trimming took off 10 bases at V and 6 bases at J, with 15 bases between the two ends. CDR1 is MDHEN, CDR2 SYDVKM, per germline. The CDR3 is made up of 13 amino acids.

This clonotype has just a few counts. The chain couples TRBV5-6 to TRBJ2-4; D is ambiguous. The CDR3 loop spans 18 amino acids. The germline gives CDR1 SGHDT, CDR2 YYEEEE. The V end lost 0 bases, the J end lost 0 bases, and 16 bases lay between the germline ends. CDR3 bases: TGTGCCAGCAGCTTGGTGGCAGCCCCAATCTTAGCCAAAAACATTCAGTACTTC. Its protein product is CASSLVAAPILAKNIQYF.

This clonotype was counted ten times or more. The chain employs TRBV11-2 and TRBJ1-5, with D perhaps matching TRBD1 (5 bases). The CDR3 sequence is 15 residues long. In germline, CDR1 is SGHAT, CDR2 FQNNGV. Trimming shortened V by 2 bases and J by 5 bases, and 13 bases separated the two germline ends. CDR3 nucleotides: TGTGCCAGCAGCTTAAAGGGGTTGAAAGATCAGCCCCAGCATTTT. Translating gives CASSLKGLKDQPQHF.

This clonotype was counted at least ten times. The rearrangement uses TRBV5-5 and TRBJ2-1; tentatively, D is TRBD1 or TRBD2 (5 bases each). V lost 2 bases and J 12 bases, leaving 9 bases between the germline ends. Looked up from germline, CDR1 is SGHKS and CDR2 is YYEKEE (reference sequence). The CDR3 covers 11 residues. The CDR3 is CASSFRELQFF. CDR3 coding DNA: TGTGCCAGCAGCTTCAGGGAGTTGCAGTTCTTC.

This clonotype was observed a few times. This CDR3 is CASGYRDRGADEQFF. CDR3 DNA sequence: TGTGCCAGCGGTTACCGGGACAGGGGAGCGGATGAGCAGTTCTTC. The chain is built from TRBV12-3 or TRBV12-4 and TRBJ2-1; 10 bases map to TRBD1. CDR3 length equals 15 residues. V was clipped by 8 bases and J by 8 bases; unmatched bases: 12.

The sample holds many counts of this clonotype. The rearrangement joins TRBV19 to TRBJ2-5; 10 bases fit TRBD2. Looked up from germline, CDR1 is LNHDA and CDR2 is SQIVND (reference sequence). The CDR3 length is 12 residues. Unmatched junction bases numbered 0, after V lost 4 bases and J lost 7 bases. CDR3 residues: CASSTSGGTQYF. The CDR3 DNA reads as TGTGCCAGTAGTACTAGCGGGGGGACCCAGTACTTC.

Only a few counts were recorded for this clonotype. This chain connects TRBV6-5 to TRBJ1-5; unclear D gene. V was clipped by 5 bases and J by 7 bases, with 12 bases between them. CDR3 size: 13 residues. Germline CDR1 reads MNHEY; CDR2 reads SVGAGI. The CDR3 region has the DNA TGTGCCAGCAGTCATCAGGTGGACCAGCCCCAGCATTTT. It encodes CASSHQVDQPQHF.

The CDR3 sequence is CASSYLTGGNYGYTF. The CDR3 DNA follows: TGTGCCAGCAGTTACTTGACAGGGGGGAACTATGGCTACACCTTC. The chain couples TRBV6-5 to TRBJ1-2, with 9 bases fitting TRBD1. The CDR3 has 15 residues. The V segment lost 1 base and the J segment 2 bases; nucleotides outside the gene matches: 2. Germline CDR1 and CDR2: MNHEY and SVGAGI.